Described below is a single T cell receptor beta chain sequence and its context. Its specificity is unknown. The sample comes from a study of T-cell reconstitution after alpha-beta-depleted transplantation in children. Broader study findings: Counts and diversity of T cells one year after transplant came mostly from newly produced T cells.

Trimming cost V 3 bases and J 3 bases; bases outside gene matches: 7. There are 16 residues in the CDR3. A TCRbeta library incorporating unique molecular identifiers was prepared. TCRdb processed the PCR reads anew with MiXCR; each CDR3 protein has one entry. The profile shows more than 500,000 distinct CDR3 sequences, about an eighth of them singletons. The V and J genes are TRBV12-3 or TRBV12-4 and TRBJ2-5; 10 bases agree with TRBD1. The sequencing used PBMCs, mostly from graft donor cells, collected 180 days after TCRalphabeta/CD19-depleted stem cell transplant. This clonotype was obtained from a female patient between 2 and 10 years old who had a stem cell transplant for aplastic anemia, so the T cells may come from the graft donor. CDR3 DNA sequence: TGTGCCAGCAGTTTGGGGGACAGGGGTAGGGAAGAGACCCAGTACTTC. This encodes CASSLGDRGREETQYF.